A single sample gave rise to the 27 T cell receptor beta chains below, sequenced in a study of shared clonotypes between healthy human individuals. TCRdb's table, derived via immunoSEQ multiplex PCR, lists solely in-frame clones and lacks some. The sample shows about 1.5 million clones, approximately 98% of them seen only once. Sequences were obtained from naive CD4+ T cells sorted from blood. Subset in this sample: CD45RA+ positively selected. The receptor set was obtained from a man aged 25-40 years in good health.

CDR3 in DNA: TGTGCCAGCAGTGAACGGGGGGTAGCGGGAGTGACTTACGAGCAGTACTTC. Amino acid sequence: CASSERGVAGVTYEQYF. The V call is TRBV6-1, the J call TRBJ2-7, with 9 bases matching TRBD2. Germline lookup yields CDR1 MNHNS and CDR2 SASEGT. V lost 2 bases and J lost 4; bases outside the gene matches: 12. The CDR3 is 17 residues long.

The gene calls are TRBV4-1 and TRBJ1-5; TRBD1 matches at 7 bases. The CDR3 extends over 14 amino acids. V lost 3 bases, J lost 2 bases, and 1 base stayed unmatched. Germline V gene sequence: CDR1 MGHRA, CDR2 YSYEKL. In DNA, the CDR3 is TGCGCCAGCAGCCATCAGGGGGGCAATCAGCCCCAGCATTTT. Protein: CASSHQGGNQPQHF.

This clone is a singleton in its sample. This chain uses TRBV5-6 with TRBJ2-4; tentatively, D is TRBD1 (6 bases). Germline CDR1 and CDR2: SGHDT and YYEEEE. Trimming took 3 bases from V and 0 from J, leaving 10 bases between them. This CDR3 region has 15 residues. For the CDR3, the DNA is TGTGCCAGCAGCTATGGGACACAAGCCAAAAACATTCAGTACTTC. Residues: CASSYGTQAKNIQYF.

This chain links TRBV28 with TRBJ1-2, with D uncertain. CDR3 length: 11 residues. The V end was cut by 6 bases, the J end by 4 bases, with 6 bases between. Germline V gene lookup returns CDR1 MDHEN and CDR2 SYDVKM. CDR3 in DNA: TGTGCCAGCAGCCATAGCTATGGCTACACCTTC. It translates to CASSHSYGYTF.

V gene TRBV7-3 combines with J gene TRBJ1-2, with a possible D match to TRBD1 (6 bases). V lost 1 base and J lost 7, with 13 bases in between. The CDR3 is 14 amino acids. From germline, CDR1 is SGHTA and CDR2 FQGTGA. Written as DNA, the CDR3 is TGTGCCAGCAGCTTAAGAGGGGGAGAGGGTGGCTACACCTTC. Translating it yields CASSLRGGEGGYTF.

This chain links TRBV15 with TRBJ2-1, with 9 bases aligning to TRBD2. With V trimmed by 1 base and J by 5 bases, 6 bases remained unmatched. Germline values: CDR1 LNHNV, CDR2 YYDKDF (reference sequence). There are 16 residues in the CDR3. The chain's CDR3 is CATSRGGLAAHNEQFF. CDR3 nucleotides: TGTGCCACCAGCAGAGGGGGACTAGCAGCCCACAATGAGCAGTTCTTC. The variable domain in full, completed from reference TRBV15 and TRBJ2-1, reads DAMVIQNPRYQVTQFGKPVTLSCSQTLNHNVMYWYQQKSSQAPKLLFHYYDKDFNNEADTPDNFQSRRPNTSFCFLDIRSPGLGDTAMYLCATSRGGLAAHNEQFFGPGTRLTVL.

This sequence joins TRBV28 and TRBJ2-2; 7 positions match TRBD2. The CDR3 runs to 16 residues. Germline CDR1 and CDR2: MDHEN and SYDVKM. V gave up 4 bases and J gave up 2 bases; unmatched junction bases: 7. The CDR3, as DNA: TGTGCCAGCAGTTCCGCTAGCGGAGACAACACCGGGGAGCTGTTTTTT. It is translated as CASSSASGDNTGELFF.

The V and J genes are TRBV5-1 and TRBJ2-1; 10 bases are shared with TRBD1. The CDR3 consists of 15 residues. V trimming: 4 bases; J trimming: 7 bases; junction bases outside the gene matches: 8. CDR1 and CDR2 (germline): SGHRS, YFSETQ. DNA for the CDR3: TGCGCCAGCAGCGGTCCGGGACAGGGGCGTAATGAGCAGTTCTTC. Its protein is CASSGPGQGRNEQFF.

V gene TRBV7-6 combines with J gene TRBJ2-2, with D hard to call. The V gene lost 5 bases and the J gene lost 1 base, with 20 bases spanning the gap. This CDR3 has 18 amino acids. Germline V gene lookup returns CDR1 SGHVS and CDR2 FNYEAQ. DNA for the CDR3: TGTGCCAGCAGCCCCCAGCCCCAGACTGAATTGAACACCGGGGAGCTGTTTTTT. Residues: CASSPQPQTELNTGELFF.

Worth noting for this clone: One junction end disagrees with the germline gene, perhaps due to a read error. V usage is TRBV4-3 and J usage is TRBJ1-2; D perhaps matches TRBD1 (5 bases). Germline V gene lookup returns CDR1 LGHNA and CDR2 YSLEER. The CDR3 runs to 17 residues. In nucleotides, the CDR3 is TGCGCCAGCAACCAATGGGCGGGGCGCGTGGAACACTATGGCTACACCTTC. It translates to CASNQWAGRVEHYGYTF.

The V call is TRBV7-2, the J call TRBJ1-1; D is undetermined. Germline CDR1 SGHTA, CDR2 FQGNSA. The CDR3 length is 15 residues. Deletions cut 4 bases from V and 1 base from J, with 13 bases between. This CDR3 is CASSSTSRTNTEAFF. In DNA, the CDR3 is TGTGCCAGCAGCTCGACGTCCCGGACGAACACTGAAGCTTTCTTT.

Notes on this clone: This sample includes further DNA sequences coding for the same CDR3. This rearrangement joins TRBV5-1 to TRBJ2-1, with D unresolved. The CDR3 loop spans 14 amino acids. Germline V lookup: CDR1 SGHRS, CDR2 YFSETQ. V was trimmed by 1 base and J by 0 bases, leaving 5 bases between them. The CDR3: CASSLLSSYNEQFF. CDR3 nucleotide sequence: TGCGCCAGCAGCTTGTTGAGCTCCTACAATGAGCAGTTCTTC.

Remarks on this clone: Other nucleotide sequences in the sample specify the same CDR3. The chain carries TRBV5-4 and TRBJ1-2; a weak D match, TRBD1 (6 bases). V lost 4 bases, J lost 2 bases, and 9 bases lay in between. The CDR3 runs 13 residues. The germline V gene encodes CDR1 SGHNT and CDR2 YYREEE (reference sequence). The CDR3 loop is CASSPDRNYGYTF. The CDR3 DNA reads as TGTGCCAGCAGCCCCGACAGGAACTATGGCTACACCTTC.

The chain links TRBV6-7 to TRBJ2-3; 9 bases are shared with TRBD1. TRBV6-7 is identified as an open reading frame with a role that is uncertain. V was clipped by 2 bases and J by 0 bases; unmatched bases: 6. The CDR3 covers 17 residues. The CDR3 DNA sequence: TGTGCCAGCAGTTACCCTCCCGGGACAGGGAGCACAGATACGCAGTATTTT. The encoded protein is CASSYPPGTGSTDTQYF.

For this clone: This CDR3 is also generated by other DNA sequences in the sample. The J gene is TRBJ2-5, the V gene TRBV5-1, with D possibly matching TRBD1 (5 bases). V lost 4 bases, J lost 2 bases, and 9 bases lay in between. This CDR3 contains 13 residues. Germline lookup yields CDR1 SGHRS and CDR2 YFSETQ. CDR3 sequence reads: CASSPRQQETQYF. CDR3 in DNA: TGCGCCAGCAGCCCAAGACAGCAAGAGACCCAGTACTTC.

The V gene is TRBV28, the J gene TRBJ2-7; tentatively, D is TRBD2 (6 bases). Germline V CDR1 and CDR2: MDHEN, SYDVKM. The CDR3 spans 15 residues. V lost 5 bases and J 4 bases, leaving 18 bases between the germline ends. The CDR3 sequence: CASSIQAGLRYEQYF. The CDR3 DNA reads TGTGCCAGCAGTATCCAGGCGGGACTCCGATACGAGCAGTACTTC.

CDR3 nucleotides: TGCGCCAGCAGCCCCGCCGGGGCCTTCTACGAGCAGTACTTC. This codes for CASSPAGAFYEQYF. V and J are TRBV5-1 and TRBJ2-7; D is perhaps TRBD1 or TRBD2 (5 bases each). Trimming removed 4 bases from V and 3 bases from J, with 14 bases in between. The CDR3 sequence is 14 residues long. The germline V gene encodes CDR1 SGHRS and CDR2 YFSETQ.

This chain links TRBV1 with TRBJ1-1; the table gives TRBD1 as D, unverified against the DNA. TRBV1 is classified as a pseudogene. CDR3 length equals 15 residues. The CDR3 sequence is CTSSRQGSVNTEAFF. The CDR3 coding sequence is TGCACCAGCAGCCGACAGGGGAGCGTGAACACTGAAGCTTTCTTT.

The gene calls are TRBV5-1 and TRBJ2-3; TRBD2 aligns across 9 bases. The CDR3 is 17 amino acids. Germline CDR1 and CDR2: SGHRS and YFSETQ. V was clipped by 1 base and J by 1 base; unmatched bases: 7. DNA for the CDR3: TGCGCCAGCAGCTTGAGGGCTAGCGGGGCCCGCACAGATACGCAGTATTTT. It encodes CASSLRASGARTDTQYF. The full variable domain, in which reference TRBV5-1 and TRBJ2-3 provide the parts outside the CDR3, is KAGVTQTPRYLIKTRGQQVTLSCSPISGHRSVSWYQQTPGQGLQFLFEYFSETQRNKGNFPGRFSGRQFSNSRSEMNVSTLELGDSALYLCASSLRASGARTDTQYFGPGTRLTVL.

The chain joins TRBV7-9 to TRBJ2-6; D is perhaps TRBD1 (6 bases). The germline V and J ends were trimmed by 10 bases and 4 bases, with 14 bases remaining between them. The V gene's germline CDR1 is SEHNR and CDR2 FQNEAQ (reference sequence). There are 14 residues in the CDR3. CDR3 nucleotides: TGTGCCACCCTAGGGGGTGCCGGGGCCAACGTCCTGACTTTC. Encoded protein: CATLGGAGANVLTF. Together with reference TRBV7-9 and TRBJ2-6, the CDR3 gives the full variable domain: DTGVSQNPRHKITKRGQNVTFRCDPISEHNRLYWYRQTLGQGPEFLTYFQNEAQLEKSRLLSDRFSAERPKGSFSTLEIQRTEQGDSAMYLCATLGGAGANVLTFGAGSRLTVL.

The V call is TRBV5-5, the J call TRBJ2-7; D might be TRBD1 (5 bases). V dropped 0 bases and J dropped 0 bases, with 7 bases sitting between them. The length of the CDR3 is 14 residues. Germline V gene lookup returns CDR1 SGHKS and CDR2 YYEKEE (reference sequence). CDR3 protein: CASSLGQRSYEQYF. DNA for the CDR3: TGTGCCAGCAGCTTGGGACAGCGCTCCTACGAGCAGTACTTC.

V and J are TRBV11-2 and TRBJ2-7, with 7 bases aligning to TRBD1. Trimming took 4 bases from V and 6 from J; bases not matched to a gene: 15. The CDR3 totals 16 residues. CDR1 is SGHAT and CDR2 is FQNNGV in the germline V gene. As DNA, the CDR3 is TGTGCCAGCAGCTCTCCCCGGGACAGAGATTTAGGCGAGCAGTACTTC. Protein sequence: CASSSPRDRDLGEQYF.

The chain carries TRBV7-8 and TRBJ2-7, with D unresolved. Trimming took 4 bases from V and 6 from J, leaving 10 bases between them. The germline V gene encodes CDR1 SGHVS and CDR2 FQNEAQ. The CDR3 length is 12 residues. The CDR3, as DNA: TGTGCCAGCAGCTCGATGTTTGGCGAGCAGTACTTC. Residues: CASSSMFGEQYF.

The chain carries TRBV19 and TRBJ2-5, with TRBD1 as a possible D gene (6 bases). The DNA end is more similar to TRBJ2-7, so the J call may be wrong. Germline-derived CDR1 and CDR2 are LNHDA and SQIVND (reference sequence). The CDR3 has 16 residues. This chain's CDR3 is CASSTELGQSTYEQYF. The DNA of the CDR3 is TGTGCCAGTAGTACTGAGCTAGGACAGTCTACCTACGAGCAGTACTTC.

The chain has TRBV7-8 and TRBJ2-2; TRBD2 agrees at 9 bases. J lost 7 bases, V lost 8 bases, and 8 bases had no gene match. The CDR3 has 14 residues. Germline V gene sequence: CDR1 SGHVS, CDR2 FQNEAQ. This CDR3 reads CASRREGRFGELFF. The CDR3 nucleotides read TGTGCCAGCCGGCGGGAGGGCCGATTCGGGGAGCTGTTTTTT.

The CDR3 is CASSVGTSGNYEQYF. The CDR3 bases are TGTGCCAGCAGTGTAGGGACTAGCGGAAACTACGAGCAGTACTTC. J is TRBJ2-7 and V is TRBV28; 11 bases line up with TRBD2. The V and J ends lost 5 bases and 3 bases, in that order; junction bases with no gene match: 6. CDR1 is MDHEN, CDR2 SYDVKM, per germline. The CDR3 has 15 amino acids.

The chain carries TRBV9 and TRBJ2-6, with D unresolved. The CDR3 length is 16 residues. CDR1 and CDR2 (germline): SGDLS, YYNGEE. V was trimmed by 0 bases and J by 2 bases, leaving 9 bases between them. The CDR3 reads CASSVASPPGANVLTF. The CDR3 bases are TGTGCCAGCAGCGTAGCCTCGCCACCTGGGGCCAACGTCCTGACTTTC.